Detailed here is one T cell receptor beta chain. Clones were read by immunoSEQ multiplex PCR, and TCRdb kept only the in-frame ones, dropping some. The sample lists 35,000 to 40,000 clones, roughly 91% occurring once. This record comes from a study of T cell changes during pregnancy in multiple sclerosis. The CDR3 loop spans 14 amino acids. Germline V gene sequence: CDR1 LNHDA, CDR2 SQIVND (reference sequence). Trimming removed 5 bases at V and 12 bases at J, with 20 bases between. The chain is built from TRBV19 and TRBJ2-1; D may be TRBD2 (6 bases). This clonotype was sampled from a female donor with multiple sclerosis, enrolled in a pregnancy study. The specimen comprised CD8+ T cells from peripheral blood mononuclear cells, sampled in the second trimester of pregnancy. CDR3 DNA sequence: TGTGCCAGTAGTCCTTTTCCCGGGACTGAGAGGCAGTTCTTC. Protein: CASSPFPGTERQFF.